These T cell receptor beta chains were read from a single sample in a study of OX40 agonist ivuxolimab in advanced cancers. Sequencing was performed with immunoSEQ multiplex PCR; in TCRdb, only in-frame clones are kept and a portion is missing. The data show about 60,000 clones, about four fifths seen once. The material sequenced was CD4+ or CD8+ T cells sorted from blood, taken in a trial of the OX40 agonist ivuxolimab. Receptors originate from an adult with an advanced solid tumor such as melanoma, head and neck, liver or kidney cancer. The CDR3 runs from the conserved cysteine through the conserved F or W.

v_gene	j_gene	len	CDR3aa
TRBV7-3	TRBJ1-1	16	CASSPTRKKDYTEAFF
TRBV5-5	TRBJ2-1	15	CASSPRTGDYNEQFF
TRBV6-1	TRBJ2-1	14	CASSSGGNYNEQFF
TRBV19	TRBJ2-7	15	CASSAGGQRTYEQYF
TRBV6-1	TRBJ2-7	15	CASSPDAGGDREQYF
TRBV6-1	TRBJ2-2	13	CASKVQYTGELFF
TRBV25-1	TRBJ2-1	15	CASSEYRRGYNEQFF
TRBV18	TRBJ2-2	13	CASSIQGTGELFF
TRBV5-4	TRBJ2-1	16	CASSPTSGQNSNEQFF
TRBV5-1	TRBJ2-1	18	CASSWTPSRRGVGDEQFF
TRBV6-5	TRBJ1-6	16	CASSYVSDRGNSPLHF
TRBV6-1	TRBJ1-1	13	CASSGVHNTEAFF
TRBV6-5	TRBJ1-2	14	CASRTGGTNYGYTF
TRBV6-1	TRBJ1-2	15	CASSEKGSFIYGYTF
TRBV6-1	TRBJ2-7	15	CASRGGQGGSYEQYF
TRBV19	TRBJ2-3	15	CASSLGLTPTDTQYF
TRBV5-1	TRBJ2-3	15	CASSFIKRGTDTQYF
TRBV15	TRBJ2-3	15	CATSRGWGFTDTQYF
TRBV6-6	TRBJ1-2	13	CASRQGEDYGYTF
TRBV5-4	TRBJ2-3	16	CASTSDSGGPYSTQYF
TRBV5-4	TRBJ2-3	15	CASSLATGSTDTQYF
TRBV18	TRBJ1-1	14	CASSPPGMNTEAFF
TRBV5-5	TRBJ1-1	14	CASSFIGGAGEAFF
TRBV7-2	TRBJ2-3	16	CASSSGQGAGTDTQYF
TRBV7-9	TRBJ2-7	15	CASSPETGGLSEQYF
TRBV4-1	TRBJ1-2	15	CASSQDFTGGQGYTF
TRBV5-4	TRBJ1-3	16	CASSLVGTGGANTIYF
TRBV5-1	TRBJ1-1	14	CASSFSGVNTEAFF
TRBV6-1	TRBJ2-5	13	CAIQGHLQETQYF